A selection of T cell receptor beta chains follows, all from one sample in a study of cytomegalovirus exposure and HLA in healthy donors. TCRdb's copy holds only in-frame clones and misses some; the assay was immunoSEQ multiplex PCR. The table lists 85,000 to 100,000 clones, 65% to 85% of them singletons. Sequences were obtained from PBMCs. The receptors stem from a girl aged 2 to 9 in good health and CMV-seropositive. Each CDR3 is given without its conserved first and last residue. Clone size appears in some rows only: once, few, many, or a class for an expanded clone.

v_gene	j_gene	abundance	CDR3aa
TRBV11-2	TRBJ2-7	-	ASSWTGSDEQY
TRBV4-1	TRBJ1-3	-	ASSQTGTSGNTIY
TRBV9	TRBJ1-1	-	ASSTRQGNTEAF
TRBV7-6	TRBJ1-1	few	ASSPAWEGYTSWNTEAF
TRBV9	TRBJ1-2	-	ASSATGMRDYGYT
TRBV6-4	TRBJ1-1	few	ASSDFGTVNTEAF
TRBV7-9	TRBJ2-3	-	ASSPTSGVGTQY
TRBV15	TRBJ2-5	-	ATSLHRGDGTQY
TRBV18	TRBJ1-1	-	ASSRGQGSEAF
TRBV5-4	TRBJ2-5	-	ASSLGDQETQY
TRBV7-9	TRBJ2-7	-	ASSLSLPGEQY
TRBV27	TRBJ1-2	-	ASSLRSVSLQGNGYT
TRBV4-1	TRBJ2-1	-	ASSQPGLAGGISGNEQF
TRBV9	TRBJ2-2	-	ASKLASGSRSTGELF
TRBV6-6	TRBJ1-5	few	ASSPPSGANQPQH
TRBV5-4	TRBJ2-7	-	ASSLGQGDYEQY
TRBV30	TRBJ1-5	-	AWSRRTGLNQPQH
TRBV9	TRBJ2-5	-	ASSLGVGAFETQY
TRBV6-1	TRBJ2-7	-	ASSEGTVYEQY
TRBV29-1	TRBJ1-3	-	SVGALGGNTIY
TRBV6-1	TRBJ1-1	-	AGRMTGVNTEAF
TRBV10-3	TRBJ2-1	once	AIRTSGSLNEQF
TRBV30	TRBJ1-1	few	AWENMVPHYQAF
TRBV10-3	TRBJ1-5	-	AISDPTYPGTGGGLNQPQH
TRBV6-5	TRBJ2-7	-	ASCLTASSYEQY
TRBV29-1	TRBJ1-2	once	SVEDYQGVNYGYT
TRBV7-9	TRBJ1-5	-	ASSLGTGAYNQPQH